The 28 T cell receptor beta chains given below trace back to one sample, sequenced in a study of early T cells in non-severe SARS-CoV-2 infection. TCRdb itself ran the 5' RACE reads through MiXCR, one entry per CDR3 protein. The sample holds about 83,000 distinct CDR3 sequences; about 12% are singletons and the top ten take approximately 7%. The specimen was whole blood. Every receptor here comes from an adult who was a healthcare worker with PCR-confirmed SARS-CoV-2 infection or an uninfected control (not recorded which).

This clonotype has more than one count but fewer than ten. The chain combines TRBV7-3 with TRBJ1-1, with D maybe TRBD1 (5 bases). V lost 5 bases and J 3 bases, leaving 10 bases between the germline ends. This CDR3 contains 13 residues. The germline V gene has CDR1 SGHTA and CDR2 FQGTGA. The CDR3 protein is CASSVGPDTEAFF. CDR3 in DNA: TGTGCCAGCAGCGTGGGACCGGACACTGAAGCTTTCTTT.

The rearrangement links TRBV5-1 to TRBJ2-3, with 10 nucleotides matching TRBD2. V was clipped by 4 bases and J by 4 bases; unmatched bases: 6. The CDR3 runs 15 residues. CDR1 is SGHRS, CDR2 YFSETQ, per germline. The CDR3: CASSALTSGSDTQYF. The CDR3 DNA sequence: TGCGCCAGCAGCGCTTTGACTAGCGGGTCAGATACGCAGTATTTT.

The gene calls are TRBV18 and TRBJ1-1; possible D gene TRBD1, 6 bases. The CDR3 sequence is 17 residues long. CDR1 is KGHSH, CDR2 LQKENI, per germline. V was clipped by 3 bases and J by 5 bases, with 22 bases between them. CDR3 bases: TGTGCCAGCTCACCCCGGAGCGGGGGCGTGATAAGAACTGAAGCTTTCTTT. Encoded protein: CASSPRSGGVIRTEAFF.

The J gene is TRBJ2-7, the V gene TRBV19, with D possibly TRBD1 on 5 matching bases. From germline, CDR1 is LNHDA and CDR2 SQIVND (reference sequence). The CDR3 sequence is 16 residues long. Trimming took off 0 bases at V and 3 bases at J, with 15 bases between the two ends. CDR3 in amino acids: CASSIEKGPGYYEQYF. The CDR3 DNA reads as TGTGCCAGTAGTATAGAGAAGGGGCCAGGGTACTACGAGCAGTACTTC.

This clonotype was seen a few times. J is TRBJ2-7 and V is TRBV6-2 or TRBV6-3; 8 bases agree with TRBD1. CDR1 MNHEY and CDR2 SVGEGT come from the germline V gene. The CDR3 sequence is 13 residues long. The V and J ends lost 6 bases and 4 bases, in that order; junction bases with no gene match: 5. This chain's CDR3 is CASRWTGTYEQYF. Written as DNA, the CDR3 is TGTGCCAGCAGGTGGACAGGGACTTACGAGCAGTACTTC.

This chain uses TRBV20-1 with TRBJ1-1; 8 nucleotides line up with TRBD1. V trimming: 6 bases; J trimming: 4 bases; junction bases outside the gene matches: 7. Germline V gives CDR1 DFQATT, CDR2 SNEGSKA (reference sequence). The CDR3 has 13 residues. CDR3 region: CSAPNRGSTEAFF. CDR3 coding DNA: TGCAGTGCCCCTAACAGGGGGTCCACTGAAGCTTTCTTT.

The chain recombines TRBV20-1 with TRBJ2-3, with D maybe TRBD1 (5 bases). V was clipped by 3 bases and J by 2 bases, with 15 bases between them. Germline values: CDR1 DFQATT, CDR2 SNEGSKA (reference sequence). This CDR3 comprises 15 residues. The CDR3 sequence is CSARPIGRDTDTQYF. The CDR3, as DNA: TGCAGTGCTAGGCCCATCGGCAGGGACACAGATACGCAGTATTTT.

V and J are TRBV12-3 or TRBV12-4 and TRBJ2-1, with TRBD2 matching over 7 bases. Trimming took 6 bases from V and 7 from J; bases not matched to a gene: 9. CDR3 size: 14 residues. The CDR3 DNA sequence: TGTGCCAGCAGATTCAATGCGGGAGTGAATGAGCAGTTCTTC. The encoded protein is CASRFNAGVNEQFF.

The V call is TRBV5-1, the J call TRBJ2-3, with D unclear. Germline CDR1 SGHRS, CDR2 YFSETQ. The CDR3 is 14 residues long. Trimming removed 0 bases at V and 2 bases at J, with 7 bases between. This chain's CDR3 is CASSLARFTDTQYF. CDR3 sequence (DNA): TGCGCCAGCAGCTTGGCTAGGTTCACAGATACGCAGTATTTT.

This clonotype has only a few counts. This chain links TRBV7-2 with TRBJ2-3, with 14 bases matching TRBD2. The V gene's germline CDR1 is SGHTA and CDR2 FQGNSA. The V and J ends lost 4 bases and 7 bases, in that order; junction bases with no gene match: 7. The CDR3 totals 16 residues. CDR3 nucleotides: TGTGCCAGCAGCTCAGCCGGGACTAGCGGGAGTAATACGCAGTATTTT. Translating gives CASSSAGTSGSNTQYF.

This clonotype has at least ten counts. The CDR3 region is CSARRSRGGQYETQYF. DNA for the CDR3: TGCAGTGCCCGAAGGTCTCGGGGGGGGCAGTATGAGACCCAGTACTTC. The rearrangement uses TRBV20-1 and TRBJ2-5, with 8 bases aligning to TRBD2. This CDR3 region has 16 residues. V trimming: 6 bases; J trimming: 5 bases; junction bases outside the gene matches: 17. In germline, CDR1 is DFQATT, CDR2 SNEGSKA (reference sequence).

V gene TRBV5-4 combines with J gene TRBJ2-1, with D unclear. With 3 bases removed from V and 7 bases from J, the gap between germline ends came to 14 bases. Germline CDR1 SGHNT, CDR2 YYREEE (reference sequence). The CDR3 runs 14 residues. The CDR3 DNA is TGTGCCAGCAGCTCCCGCGGCGCCTTGAATGAGCAGTTCTTC. It encodes CASSSRGALNEQFF.

This clonotype was recorded a few times. The chain joins TRBV9 to TRBJ1-6; D may be TRBD1 (6 bases). CDR3 length: 15 residues. The germline CDR1 and CDR2 sequences are SGDLS and YYNGEE. V gave up 0 bases and J gave up 7 bases, with 11 bases separating them. Here the CDR3 reads CASSVAGGPNSPLHF. The CDR3 DNA is TGTGCCAGCAGCGTAGCTGGGGGGCCGAATTCACCCCTCCACTTT.

The genes are TRBV11-2 and TRBJ2-7; D not certain. Germline CDR1 SGHAT, CDR2 FQNNGV. The CDR3 has 15 residues. V was clipped by 0 bases and J by 0 bases, with 9 bases between them. The CDR3 DNA reads as TGTGCCAGCAGCTTAGATTCGGGCATCTCCTACGAGCAGTACTTC. Encoded protein: CASSLDSGISYEQYF.

This clonotype was seen at least ten times. The chain has TRBV19 and TRBJ2-7, with 9 bases aligning to TRBD1. V gave up 10 bases and J gave up 2 bases; unmatched junction bases: 3. Germline assignment: CDR1 LNHDA and CDR2 SQIVND (reference sequence). This CDR3 is 12 amino acids long. CDR3 in amino acids: CATGTGPYEQYF. CDR3 nucleotides: TGTGCCACCGGGACAGGGCCCTACGAGCAGTACTTC.

The chain employs TRBV20-1 and TRBJ1-2; D perhaps matches TRBD1 (6 bases). Deletions cut 5 bases from V and 0 bases from J, with 10 bases between. The CDR3 covers 13 residues. Germline V gene sequence: CDR1 DFQATT, CDR2 SNEGSKA (reference sequence). DNA for the CDR3: TGCAGTGCTCCGACAGGCACTAACTATGGCTACACCTTC. Residues: CSAPTGTNYGYTF.

This clonotype has ten or more counts. The chain is built from TRBV5-5 and TRBJ1-2; 10 bases align to TRBD1. The CDR3 consists of 16 residues. In germline, CDR1 is SGHKS, CDR2 YYEKEE (reference sequence). V shed 0 bases, J shed 7 bases, and the junction held 9 bases outside the gene matches. The CDR3 bases are TGTGCCAGCAGCTTGGATCCGGGACAGGGGACATTTGGCTACACCTTC. Its protein is CASSLDPGQGTFGYTF.

This clonotype was recorded at least ten times. The chain employs TRBV6-5 and TRBJ2-3; TRBD2 agrees at 11 bases. The germline V gene encodes CDR1 MNHEY and CDR2 SVGAGI. Unmatched junction bases numbered 3, after V lost 4 bases and J lost 6 bases. The CDR3 extends over 14 amino acids. CDR3 residues: CASSLGLAGDTQYF. The CDR3 bases are TGTGCCAGCAGTTTAGGACTAGCGGGCGATACGCAGTATTTT.

This clonotype was counted at least ten times. The CDR3 DNA reads as TGTGCCAGCACTAGAGGACAGGGGGTGAACACTGAAGCTTTCTTT. Protein sequence: CASTRGQGVNTEAFF. This chain links TRBV3-1 with TRBJ1-1, with 10 bases aligning to TRBD1. Germline lookup yields CDR1 LGHDT and CDR2 YNNKEL (reference sequence). The junction had 5 bases not matched to a gene; V was cut back by 7 bases and J by 0 bases. This CDR3 is 15 amino acids long.

A word on this clonotype: This could be a read error, since a much larger clone is one nucleotide away. The chain uses TRBV14 and TRBJ1-1; D is unresolved. Germline V gene lookup returns CDR1 SGHDN and CDR2 FVKESK. This CDR3 has 14 amino acids. CDR3 sequence (DNA): TGTACCAGCAGCCAAAACCTTGGGCGAACTGAAGCTTTCTTT. It codes for CTSSQNLGRTEAFF. The variable domain in full, completed from reference TRBV14 and TRBJ1-1, reads EAGVTQFPSHSVIEKGQTVTLRCDPISGHDNLYWYRRVMGKEIKFLLHFVKESKQDESGMPNNRFLAERTGGTYSTLKVQPAELEDSGVYFCTSSQNLGRTEAFFGQGTRLTVV.

The V gene is TRBV4-2, the J gene TRBJ2-5, with 10 bases fitting TRBD2. Germline CDR1 and CDR2: LGHNA and YNFKEQ. The CDR3 has 15 amino acids. V gave up 4 bases and J gave up 5 bases; unmatched junction bases: 7. The CDR3 region has the DNA TGTGCCAGCAGCCCGCTAGCGGGAGAATCGGAGACCCAGTACTTC. The encoded protein is CASSPLAGESETQYF.

This clonotype was recorded a few times. V and J are TRBV5-1 and TRBJ1-2, with TRBD1 identical over 8 bases. CDR3 length: 14 residues. V shed 2 bases, J shed 4 bases, and the junction held 4 bases outside the gene matches. In germline, CDR1 is SGHRS, CDR2 YFSETQ. In DNA, the CDR3 is TGCGCCAGCAGCTTCGGACAGGGAGGCTATGGCTACACCTTC. As protein: CASSFGQGGYGYTF.

The chain is built from TRBV12-3 or TRBV12-4 and TRBJ2-3; D call uncertain. This CDR3 has 13 amino acids. V dropped 4 bases and J dropped 6 bases, with 11 bases sitting between them. The CDR3 DNA reads as TGTGCCAGCAGTTCGAGCAACTCTGATACGCAGTATTTT. As protein: CASSSSNSDTQYF.

This clonotype was recorded at least ten times. The chain's CDR3 is CSADPALAGGVRVYF. In DNA form, the CDR3 reads TGCAGTGCTGACCCGGCACTAGCGGGAGGGGTTCGCGTGTACTTC. The J gene is TRBJ2-4, the V gene TRBV20-1; 13 bases fit TRBD2. With 5 bases clipped from V and 15 bases from J, the junction kept 16 bases outside the gene matches. Germline V gene lookup returns CDR1 DFQATT and CDR2 SNEGSKA (reference sequence). This CDR3 spans 15 amino acids.

The gene calls are TRBV29-1 and TRBJ2-1, with D uncertain. Trimming shortened V by 6 bases and J by 0 bases, and 6 bases separated the two germline ends. The V gene's germline CDR1 is SQVTM and CDR2 ANQGSEA. The CDR3 extends over 12 amino acids. The CDR3 coding sequence is TGCAGCGTCGTAATCTCCTACAATGAGCAGTTCTTC. Residues: CSVVISYNEQFF.

With regard to this clonotype: At one of its ends the junction is not consistent with the germline gene, which may arise from a read error. This chain links TRBV7-8 with TRBJ2-7, with D perhaps matching TRBD1 (5 bases). There are 14 residues in the CDR3. The germline V gene encodes CDR1 SGHVS and CDR2 FQNEAQ. The CDR3 DNA follows: TGTACCAGTGGCCCCGGGCAGGGTCCCTACGAGCAGTACTTC. This gives the protein CTSGPGQGPYEQYF.

About this clonotype: One end of the junction is discordant with germline, which a read error may explain. This chain connects TRBV5-1 to TRBJ2-1; TRBD2 might be the D (6 bases). CDR1 is SGHRS, CDR2 YFSETQ, per germline. CDR3 length equals 14 residues. The CDR3 nucleotides are TGTGCCAGCAGCATGGACGGGGGCTACAATGAGCAGTTCTTC. Translation gives CASSMDGGYNEQFF. Looking up the rest from reference TRBV5-1 and TRBJ2-1 gives the full variable domain: KAGVTQTPRYLIKTRGQQVTLSCSPISGHRSVSWYQQTPGQGLQFLFEYFSETQRNKGNFPGRFSGRQFSNSRSEMNVSTLELGDSALYLCASSMDGGYNEQFFGPGTRLTVL.

In its sample, this clonotype was seen a few times. V gene TRBV6-5 combines with J gene TRBJ2-3; D gene unclear. With 5 bases removed from V and 0 bases from J, the gap between germline ends came to 15 bases. This CDR3 has 16 residues. Germline assignment: CDR1 MNHEY and CDR2 SVGAGI. CDR3: CASSRVWAVSTDTQYF. CDR3 bases: TGTGCCAGCAGTCGGGTATGGGCGGTAAGCACAGATACGCAGTATTTT.